These 22 T cell receptor beta chains share one sample of origin, sequenced in a study of blood T cell repertoires in COVID-19. Data came from immunoSEQ multiplex PCR; TCRdb stores just in-frame clones and leaves some out. Found here are fewer than 350,000 clones, about 90% of them singletons; the top ten hold 2% to 2.5%. Sequences were obtained from peripheral blood. The receptors shown here come from a woman aged 30 to 39 who had recovered from COVID-19.

The chain has TRBV6-6 and TRBJ1-3; D is perhaps TRBD1 (6 bases). This CDR3 is 15 amino acids long. CDR1 and CDR2 from the germline V gene are MNHNY and SVGAGI (reference sequence). The ends were cut back, 5 bases at V and 1 base at J, with 12 bases in the middle. CDR3 sequence reads: CASSDQGISGNTIYF. The CDR3 DNA is TGTGCCAGCAGTGACCAGGGGATATCTGGAAACACCATATATTTT.

This clone was seen a few times. The chain recombines TRBV11-2 with TRBJ1-4; perhaps TRBD1 as D (6 bases). Trimming removed 2 bases at V and 8 bases at J, with 15 bases between. CDR1 and CDR2 (germline): SGHAT, FQNNGV. CDR3 length: 15 amino acids. CDR3: CASSLRAGAEEKLFF. The CDR3 DNA is TGTGCCAGCAGCTTAAGGGCAGGGGCAGAGGAAAAACTGTTTTTT.

The chain has TRBV5-1 and TRBJ1-2; 9 bases agree with TRBD1. Per the germline V gene, CDR1 is SGHRS and CDR2 is YFSETQ. The V segment lost 2 bases and the J segment 6 bases; nucleotides outside the gene matches: 2. The length of the CDR3 is 13 residues. DNA of the CDR3: TGCGCCAGCAGCTTAACAGGGGGCGATGGCTACACCTTC. Protein product: CASSLTGGDGYTF.

This clone was observed once. This chain uses TRBV7-2 with TRBJ2-2, with TRBD2 matching 9 bases. From germline, CDR1 is SGHTA and CDR2 FQGNSA. The CDR3 extends over 16 amino acids. J gave up 3 bases and V 5 bases, and 7 bases lay outside the gene matches. The CDR3 spells CASSRTSEQYTGELFF. DNA of the CDR3: TGTGCCAGCAGCCGGACTAGCGAACAATACACCGGGGAGCTGTTTTTT.

The chain joins TRBV4-1 to TRBJ2-7; D perhaps matches TRBD2 (5 bases). With 2 bases removed from V and 1 base from J, the gap between germline ends came to 15 bases. The CDR3 covers 16 residues. Germline assignment: CDR1 MGHRA and CDR2 YSYEKL. Written as DNA, the CDR3 is TGCGCCAGCAGCCAACCCCGGATGGGGAGTTCCTACGAGCAGTACTTC. Its protein is CASSQPRMGSSYEQYF.

The J gene is TRBJ2-1, the V gene TRBV18; D perhaps matches TRBD2 (5 bases). V lost 2 bases, J lost 8 bases, and 10 bases lay in between. CDR1 and CDR2 from the germline V gene are KGHSH and LQKENI. The CDR3 totals 13 residues. The CDR3 is CASSPNLDYEQFF. The CDR3, as DNA: TGTGCCAGCTCACCAAACTTGGACTATGAGCAGTTCTTC.

This clone was seen only once. The chain employs TRBV18 and TRBJ2-5; TRBD1 matches at 7 bases. This CDR3 region has 14 residues. Germline loops: CDR1 KGHSH, CDR2 LQKENI. The trim removed 6 bases at V and 1 base at J, leaving 5 bases unmatched. The CDR3 DNA follows: TGTGCCAGCTCGAAGACAGGGCTCCAAGAGACCCAGTACTTC. Translation: CASSKTGLQETQYF.

The gene calls are TRBV5-4 and TRBJ1-2, with a tentative D call TRBD1 (6 bases). With 1 base removed from V and 5 bases from J, the gap between germline ends came to 9 bases. This CDR3 spans 13 amino acids. Germline loops: CDR1 SGHNT, CDR2 YYREEE (reference sequence). The CDR3 spells CASSLRQVYGYTF. CDR3 coding DNA: TGTGCCAGCAGCTTGCGACAGGTGTATGGCTACACCTTC.

The V gene is TRBV6-1, the J gene TRBJ1-1; D remains unclear. Germline assignment: CDR1 MNHNS and CDR2 SASEGT. The CDR3 runs 14 residues. Trimming removed 2 bases at V and 11 bases at J, with 18 bases between. The CDR3 coding sequence is TGTGCCAGCAGTGAACGAGGCCGAGCCCCCCCCGCTTTCTTT. It encodes CASSERGRAPPAFF.

DNA for the CDR3: TGCGCCAGCAGCCAAGAAATCTCGGCTAGCGGTTACAATGAGCAGTTCTTC. Protein sequence: CASSQEISASGYNEQFF. This chain joins TRBV4-3 and TRBJ2-1; 7 bases align to TRBD2. The CDR3 loop spans 17 amino acids. Trimming cost V 0 bases and J 4 bases; bases outside gene matches: 9. The germline V gene encodes CDR1 LGHNA and CDR2 YSLEER.

This chain connects TRBV28 to TRBJ1-5, with D possibly being TRBD1 (5 bases). The V end was cut by 2 bases, the J end by 1 base, with 9 bases between. There are 15 residues in the CDR3. Germline V gene lookup returns CDR1 MDHEN and CDR2 SYDVKM. CDR3 nucleotide sequence: TGTGCCAGCAGTTTAGGGGCCCGGAGCAATCAGCCCCAGCATTTT. Its protein product is CASSLGARSNQPQHF.

The rearrangement uses TRBV28 and TRBJ2-1, with 8 bases identical to TRBD1. The junction had 4 bases not matched to a gene; V was cut back by 2 bases and J by 4 bases. The CDR3 runs 15 residues. Germline V CDR1 and CDR2: MDHEN, SYDVKM. The CDR3 DNA reads as TGTGCCAGCAGTTTACAGGGGGCCGGATACAATGAGCAGTTCTTC. Its protein product is CASSLQGAGYNEQFF.

The chain recombines TRBV5-1 with TRBJ2-3; no clear D. The V end was cut by 3 bases, the J end by 4 bases, with 9 bases between. This CDR3 contains 13 residues. The germline CDR1 and CDR2 sequences are SGHRS and YFSETQ. CDR3 DNA: TGCGCCAGCAGCTATCAGGCCCCAGATACGCAGTATTTT. Protein sequence: CASSYQAPDTQYF. The variable domain in full, completed from reference TRBV5-1 and TRBJ2-3, reads KAGVTQTPRYLIKTRGQQVTLSCSPISGHRSVSWYQQTPGQGLQFLFEYFSETQRNKGNFPGRFSGRQFSNSRSEMNVSTLELGDSALYLCASSYQAPDTQYFGPGTRLTVL.

The chain is built from TRBV27 and TRBJ1-2; 8 nucleotides agree with TRBD1. This CDR3 contains 15 residues. Losses at the gene ends were 2 bases for V and 8 bases for J; bases not matched to a gene: 10. Germline-derived CDR1 and CDR2 are MNHEY and SMNVEV (reference sequence). CDR3 in amino acids: CASSLAGQAWGGYTF. In nucleotides, the CDR3 is TGTGCCAGCAGTTTAGCGGGACAGGCCTGGGGGGGCTACACCTTC.

This clone was counted once. This chain links TRBV19 with TRBJ1-5; D remains unclear. From germline, CDR1 is LNHDA and CDR2 SQIVND (reference sequence). The CDR3 contains 13 residues. Trimming cost V 5 bases and J 4 bases, with 9 bases left between them. The CDR3: CASSSQVNQPQHF. The CDR3 nucleotides are TGTGCCAGTAGTTCCCAGGTTAATCAGCCCCAGCATTTT.

J is TRBJ1-2 and V is TRBV5-6, with no clear D. The V and J ends lost 5 bases and 0 bases respectively, with 14 bases between them. Germline values: CDR1 SGHDT, CDR2 YYEEEE. The CDR3 contains 15 residues. The DNA of the CDR3 is TGTGCCAGCAGGACGGCCGCCGGAGCTAACTATGGCTACACCTTC. Amino acid sequence: CASRTAAGANYGYTF. The complete variable domain, with remaining parts taken from reference TRBV5-6 and TRBJ1-2, reads DAGVTQSPTHLIKTRGQQVTLRCSPKSGHDTVSWYQQALGQGPQFIFQYYEEEERQRGNFPDRFSGHQFPNYSSELNVNALLLGDSALYLCASRTAAGANYGYTFGSGTRLTVV.

The genes are TRBV4-2 and TRBJ1-1, with D possibly being TRBD1 (5 bases). The germline V gene has CDR1 LGHNA and CDR2 YNFKEQ. V was shortened by 1 base and J by 4 bases, with 13 bases between the two germline ends. The CDR3 consists of 15 residues. CDR3 nucleotides: TGTGCCAGCAGCCAAGGGGGTGGCGGGGGCACTGAAGCTTTCTTT. This sequence encodes CASSQGGGGGTEAFF.

Written as DNA, the CDR3 is TGCGCCAGCAGCTTGGAACTAAATCAGCCCCAGCATTTT. It is translated as CASSLELNQPQHF. This sequence joins TRBV5-1 and TRBJ1-5; D is uncertain. Germline CDR1 is SGHRS and CDR2 is YFSETQ. V was clipped by 0 bases and J by 4 bases, with 5 bases between them. The CDR3 extends over 13 amino acids.

CDR3 nucleotide sequence: TGTGCCAGCAGCCCAGACCTGGGGAGAACTGGAAACACCATATATTTT. Its protein product is CASSPDLGRTGNTIYF. V usage is TRBV9 and J usage is TRBJ1-3; no reliable D call. Germline V gene data show CDR1 as SGDLS and CDR2 as YYNGEE. The CDR3 is made up of 16 amino acids. V was clipped by 4 bases and J by 2 bases, with 16 bases between them.

The J gene is TRBJ1-1, the V gene TRBV9; 8 bases are a match to TRBD1. The CDR3 spans 13 residues. J lost 5 bases, V lost 4 bases, and 4 bases had no gene match. Looked up from germline, CDR1 is SGDLS and CDR2 is YYNGEE. DNA for the CDR3: TGTGCCAGCAGCCCACGGACAGGGACTGAAGCTTTCTTT. Its protein product is CASSPRTGTEAFF.

A word on this clone: The identical CDR3 is also encoded by other nucleotide sequences in the sample. The gene calls are TRBV12-5 and TRBJ2-5; 11 bases map to TRBD2. Germline V gene sequence: CDR1 LGHNT, CDR2 FRNRAP. V lost 1 base to trimming and J lost 1 base; unmatched junction nucleotides: 2. The CDR3 is made up of 16 amino acids. The CDR3 is CASGLGLAGGQETQYF. CDR3 in DNA: TGTGCTAGTGGTTTGGGCCTAGCGGGGGGCCAAGAGACCCAGTACTTC. The full variable domain, completed using reference TRBV12-5 and TRBJ2-5, is DARVTQTPRHKVTEMGQEVTMRCQPILGHNTVFWYRQTMMQGLELLAYFRNRAPLDDSGMPKDRFSAEMPDATLATLKIQPSEPRDSAVYFCASGLGLAGGQETQYFGPGTRLLVL.

This chain connects TRBV12-3 or TRBV12-4 to TRBJ1-1; possibly TRBD1 for D (5 bases). The CDR3 extends over 12 amino acids. V was trimmed by 8 bases and J by 1 base, leaving 8 bases between them. In DNA form, the CDR3 reads TGTGCCAGCGCAGGGTGGAACACTGAAGCTTTCTTT. This codes for CASAGWNTEAFF.